These T cell receptor beta chains were read from a single sample in a study of T cells in localized non-small cell lung cancer. The method was immunoSEQ multiplex PCR; TCRdb's version includes in-frame clones alone and lacks a portion of them. Among 53,000 or so clones listed, 80% to 85% were seen once. Specimen: peripheral blood mononuclear cells, collected before any cancer treatment. Every receptor here comes from a man between 40 and 70 years old with stage III lung adenocarcinoma. CDR3s include the opening cysteine and the closing phenylalanine or tryptophan. A D gene is named only where the DNA matches it firmly.

D gene: TRBD1; V gene: TRBV5-1; J gene: TRBJ2-3; CDR3 protein: CASSSRGQADTQYF; CDR3 DNA: TGCGCCAGCAGCTCCAGGGGGCAGGCGGATACGCAGTATTTT
D gene: NA; V gene: TRBV6-5; J gene: TRBJ1-1; CDR3 protein: CASSAGTANTEAFF; CDR3 DNA: TGTGCCAGCAGTGCCGGGACGGCGAACACTGAAGCTTTCTTT
D gene: TRBD1; V gene: TRBV9; J gene: TRBJ1-2; CDR3 protein: CASSVGTGQLWGYTF; CDR3 DNA: TGTGCCAGCAGCGTCGGGACAGGACAGTTGTGGGGCTACACCTTC
D gene: TRBD2; V gene: TRBV7-9; J gene: TRBJ2-1; CDR3 protein: CASSPPGGVWEQFF; CDR3 DNA: TGTGCCAGCAGCCCCCCGGGGGGGGTATGGGAGCAGTTCTTC
D gene: NA; V gene: TRBV5-6; J gene: TRBJ2-5; CDR3 protein: CASSGLLQGFYETQYF; CDR3 DNA: TGTGCCAGCAGCGGACTCCTACAGGGATTTTATGAGACCCAGTACTTC
D gene: TRBD1; V gene: TRBV18; J gene: TRBJ2-7; CDR3 protein: CASSLPGQGVYEQYF; CDR3 DNA: TGTGCCAGCTCCCTCCCGGGACAGGGGGTTTACGAGCAGTACTTC
D gene: NA; V gene: TRBV5-4; J gene: TRBJ1-2; CDR3 protein: CASSEGGQNYGYTF; CDR3 DNA: TGTGCCAGCAGCGAAGGAGGACAGAACTATGGCTACACCTTC
D gene: NA; V gene: TRBV16; J gene: TRBJ2-1; CDR3 protein: CASSLLLARGPQEQFF; CDR3 DNA: TGTGCCAGCAGCCTGCTACTCGCGCGGGGGCCCCAGGAGCAGTTCTTC
D gene: TRBD2; V gene: TRBV7-9; J gene: TRBJ2-3; CDR3 protein: CASSLGTSGDQGTQYF; CDR3 DNA: TGTGCCAGCAGCTTAGGGACTAGCGGGGATCAAGGTACGCAGTATTTT
D gene: NA; V gene: TRBV6-1; J gene: TRBJ1-1; CDR3 protein: CASSSELLNTEAFF; CDR3 DNA: TGTGCCAGCAGTTCCGAACTTCTGAACACTGAAGCTTTCTTT
D gene: NA; V gene: TRBV11-2; J gene: TRBJ1-5; CDR3 protein: CASSLEAGRGQPQHF; CDR3 DNA: TGTGCCAGCAGCTTAGAGGCAGGCCGAGGTCAGCCCCAGCATTTT
D gene: NA; V gene: TRBV7-2; J gene: TRBJ1-1; CDR3 protein: CASSSSSGVTEAFF; CDR3 DNA: TGTGCCAGCAGTTCATCGTCCGGGGTCACTGAAGCTTTCTTT
D gene: NA; V gene: TRBV10-3; J gene: TRBJ2-3; CDR3 protein: CAIRWGASTDTQYF; CDR3 DNA: TGTGCCATCAGGTGGGGAGCTAGCACAGATACGCAGTATTTT
D gene: NA; V gene: TRBV2; J gene: TRBJ2-2; CDR3 protein: CASRPYTGELFF; CDR3 DNA: TGTGCCAGCAGACCGTACACCGGGGAGCTGTTTTTT
D gene: NA; V gene: TRBV9; J gene: TRBJ1-5; CDR3 protein: CASSVDPGSNQPQHF; CDR3 DNA: TGTGCCAGCAGCGTAGACCCGGGTAGCAATCAGCCCCAGCATTTT
D gene: TRBD2; V gene: TRBV5-1; J gene: TRBJ2-3; CDR3 protein: CASSSLFSGAQGTDTQYF; CDR3 DNA: TGCGCCAGCAGCTCGCTATTTAGCGGGGCGCAAGGCACAGATACGCAGTATTTT
D gene: TRBD2; V gene: TRBV7-7; J gene: TRBJ2-5; CDR3 protein: CASSLSGRRETQYF; CDR3 DNA: TGTGCCAGCAGCTTAAGCGGGAGACGAGAGACCCAGTACTTC